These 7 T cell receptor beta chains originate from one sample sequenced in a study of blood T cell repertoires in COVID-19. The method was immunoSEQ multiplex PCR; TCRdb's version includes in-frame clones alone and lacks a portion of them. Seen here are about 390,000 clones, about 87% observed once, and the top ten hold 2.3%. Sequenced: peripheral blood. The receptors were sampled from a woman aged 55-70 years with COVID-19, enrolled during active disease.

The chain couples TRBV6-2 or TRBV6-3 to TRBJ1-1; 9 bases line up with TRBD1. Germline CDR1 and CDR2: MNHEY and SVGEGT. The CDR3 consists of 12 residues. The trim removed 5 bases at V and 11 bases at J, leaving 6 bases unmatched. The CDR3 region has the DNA TGTGCCAGCAGTCAACAGACAGGGGGGGCTTTCTTT. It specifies CASSQQTGGAFF.

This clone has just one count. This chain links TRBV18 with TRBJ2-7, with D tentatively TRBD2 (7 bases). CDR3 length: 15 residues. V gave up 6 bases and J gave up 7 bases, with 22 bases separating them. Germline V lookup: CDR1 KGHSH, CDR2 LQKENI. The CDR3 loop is CASSPFLGGAGEQYF. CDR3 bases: TGTGCCAGCTCCCCCTTCCTTGGGGGGGCAGGGGAGCAGTACTTC.

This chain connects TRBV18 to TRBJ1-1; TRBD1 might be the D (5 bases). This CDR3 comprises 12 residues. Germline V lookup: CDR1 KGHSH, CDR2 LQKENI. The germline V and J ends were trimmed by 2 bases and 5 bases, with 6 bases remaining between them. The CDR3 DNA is TGTGCCAGCTCACCAAAGGGGACTGAAGCTTTCTTT. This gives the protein CASSPKGTEAFF.

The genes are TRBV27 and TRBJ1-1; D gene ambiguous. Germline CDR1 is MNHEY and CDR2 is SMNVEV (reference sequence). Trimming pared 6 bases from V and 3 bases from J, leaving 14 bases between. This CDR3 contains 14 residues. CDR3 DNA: TGTGCCAGCAGAAACAGCCGTCTCGACACTGAAGCTTTCTTT. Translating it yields CASRNSRLDTEAFF.

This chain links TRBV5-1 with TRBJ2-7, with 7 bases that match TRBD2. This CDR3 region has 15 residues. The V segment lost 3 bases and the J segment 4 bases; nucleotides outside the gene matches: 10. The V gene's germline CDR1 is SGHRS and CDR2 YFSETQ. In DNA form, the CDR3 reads TGCGCCAGCAGCTCCGGGGGGTCGGGGAATTACGAGCAGTACTTC. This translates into CASSSGGSGNYEQYF. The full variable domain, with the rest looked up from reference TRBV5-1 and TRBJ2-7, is KAGVTQTPRYLIKTRGQQVTLSCSPISGHRSVSWYQQTPGQGLQFLFEYFSETQRNKGNFPGRFSGRQFSNSRSEMNVSTLELGDSALYLCASSSGGSGNYEQYFGPGTRLTVT.

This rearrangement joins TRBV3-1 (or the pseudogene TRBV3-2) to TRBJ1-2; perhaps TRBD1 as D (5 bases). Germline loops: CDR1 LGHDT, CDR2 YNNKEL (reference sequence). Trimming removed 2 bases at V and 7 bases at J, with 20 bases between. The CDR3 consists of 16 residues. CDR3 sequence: CASSQIGRRDGGGYTF. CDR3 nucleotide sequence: TGTGCCAGCAGCCAAATTGGGAGGAGGGACGGTGGTGGCTACACCTTC.

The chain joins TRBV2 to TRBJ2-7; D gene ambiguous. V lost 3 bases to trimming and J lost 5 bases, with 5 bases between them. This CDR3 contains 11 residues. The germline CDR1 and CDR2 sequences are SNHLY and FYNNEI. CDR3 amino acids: CASSDIHEQYF. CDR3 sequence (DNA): TGTGCCAGCAGTGATATCCACGAGCAGTACTTC.